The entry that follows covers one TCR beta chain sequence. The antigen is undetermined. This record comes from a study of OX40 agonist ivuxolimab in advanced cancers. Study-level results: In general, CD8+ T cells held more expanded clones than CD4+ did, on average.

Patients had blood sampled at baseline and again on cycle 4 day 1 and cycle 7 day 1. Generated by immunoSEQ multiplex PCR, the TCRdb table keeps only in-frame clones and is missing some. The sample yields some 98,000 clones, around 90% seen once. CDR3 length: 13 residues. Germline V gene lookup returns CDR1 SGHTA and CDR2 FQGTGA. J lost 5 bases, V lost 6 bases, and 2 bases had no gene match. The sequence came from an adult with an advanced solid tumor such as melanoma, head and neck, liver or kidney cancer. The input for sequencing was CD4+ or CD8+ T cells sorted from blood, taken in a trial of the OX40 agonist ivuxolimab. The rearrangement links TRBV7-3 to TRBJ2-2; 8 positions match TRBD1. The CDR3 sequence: CASRTGETGELFF. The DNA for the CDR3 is TGTGCCAGCAGGACAGGGGAGACCGGGGAGCTGTTTTTT.